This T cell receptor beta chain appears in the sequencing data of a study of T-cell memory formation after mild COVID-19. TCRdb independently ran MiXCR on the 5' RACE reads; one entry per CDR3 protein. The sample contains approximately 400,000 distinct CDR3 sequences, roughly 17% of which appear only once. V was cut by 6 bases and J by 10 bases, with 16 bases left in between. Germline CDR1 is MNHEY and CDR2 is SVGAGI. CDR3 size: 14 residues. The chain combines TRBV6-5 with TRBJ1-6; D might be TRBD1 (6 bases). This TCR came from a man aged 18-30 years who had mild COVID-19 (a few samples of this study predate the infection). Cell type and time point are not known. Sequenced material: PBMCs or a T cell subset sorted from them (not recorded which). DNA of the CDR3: TGTGCCAGCAGCCACGGACAGTCCTCCTCACCCCTCCACTTT. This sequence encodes CASSHGQSSSPLHF.